The 30 T cell receptor beta chains presented below share a single source sample, sequenced in a study of T cell responses to AZD1222 COVID-19 vaccine. Sequenced by immunoSEQ multiplex PCR; TCRdb stores in-frame clones only, minus some. This table holds around 260,000 clones, about 92% found once. Sequencing was performed on peripheral blood, taken on day 0 of AZD1222 vaccination. These receptors originate from an adult in good health.

With regard to this clone: Its ends do not fully match the called genes, so a read error is possible. The chain is built from TRBV6-1 and TRBJ2-1; D is unclear. The germline gives CDR1 MNHNS, CDR2 SASEGT. This CDR3 is 15 amino acids long. Here the CDR3 DNA reads TGTGCCAGCAGCGAAGTGGGAATGGGCTACAATGAGCAGTTCTTC. It codes for CASSEVGMGYNEQFF.

CDR3 protein: CASSDVGNTIYF. CDR3 in DNA: TGTGCCAGCAGTGATGTTGGAAACACCATATATTTT. The rearrangement links TRBV2 to TRBJ1-3; no firm D call. From germline, CDR1 is SNHLY and CDR2 FYNNEI. Deletions cut 3 bases from V and 3 bases from J, with 3 bases between. The CDR3 is made up of 12 amino acids.

The J gene is TRBJ2-7, the V gene TRBV28, with D perhaps matching TRBD2 (6 bases). This CDR3 contains 13 residues. Per the germline V gene, CDR1 is MDHEN and CDR2 is SYDVKM. V was cut by 6 bases and J by 4 bases, with 13 bases left in between. The chain's CDR3 is CASSTVGRYEQYF. The CDR3 coding sequence is TGTGCCAGCAGCACGGTAGGGAGGTACGAGCAGTACTTC.

This chain joins TRBV2 and TRBJ2-5; 14 bases fit TRBD2. The CDR3 loop spans 15 amino acids. CDR1 is SNHLY and CDR2 is FYNNEI in the germline V gene. V shed 6 bases and J 6 bases; nucleotides not matched to a gene: 6. The CDR3: CASRTTSGGAKTQYF. The DNA of the CDR3 is TGTGCCAGCAGGACGACTAGCGGGGGGGCGAAGACCCAGTACTTC.

The chain recombines TRBV6-2 or TRBV6-3 with TRBJ2-2; D is ambiguous. The ends were cut back, 3 bases at V and 3 bases at J, with 5 bases in the middle. The CDR3 is made up of 13 amino acids. Germline CDR1 MNHEY, CDR2 SVGEGT. The CDR3 here is CASSYPHTGELFF. In DNA, the CDR3 is TGTGCCAGCAGTTATCCCCACACCGGGGAGCTGTTTTTT.

The chain carries TRBV19 and TRBJ1-2; 8 positions agree with TRBD1. CDR3 length equals 13 residues. V dropped 3 bases and J dropped 4; count of bases not matched to a gene: 1. CDR1 and CDR2 from the germline V gene are LNHDA and SQIVND (reference sequence). The CDR3, as DNA: TGTGCCAGTAGTATTACAGGGGGCTATGGCTACACCTTC. Translated, it gives CASSITGGYGYTF.

CDR3 DNA: TGTGCCAGCTCACAACTATTAGCGGGGGCGAATGAGCAGTTCTTC. Translation gives CASSQLLAGANEQFF. The chain couples TRBV18 to TRBJ2-1, with 9 bases that match TRBD2. Germline trimming cut 4 bases from V and 7 bases from J; bases unmatched to any gene: 8. The length of the CDR3 is 15 residues. Germline V gene data show CDR1 as KGHSH and CDR2 as LQKENI.

The chain employs TRBV7-9 and TRBJ2-5; 14 bases are a match to TRBD2. The CDR3 has 17 amino acids. The germline gives CDR1 SEHNR, CDR2 FQNEAQ (reference sequence). V gave up 2 bases and J gave up 4 bases; unmatched junction bases: 6. CDR3 sequence: CASSLLGTSGRGETQYF. As DNA, the CDR3 is TGTGCCAGCAGCTTACTCGGGACTAGCGGGAGAGGAGAGACCCAGTACTTC.

The rearrangement links TRBV5-5 to TRBJ2-5, with D uncertain. CDR1 SGHKS and CDR2 YYEKEE come from the germline V gene (reference sequence). The V end lost 1 base, the J end lost 4 bases, and 8 bases lay between the germline ends. The CDR3 length is 13 residues. The CDR3, as DNA: TGTGCCAGCAGCTTGCCTGCAGGAGAGACCCAGTACTTC. Its protein product is CASSLPAGETQYF.

This chain uses TRBV5-4 with TRBJ1-6; TRBD1 might be the D (5 bases). V shed 5 bases and J shed 14 bases, with 17 bases lying between them. Germline CDR1 is SGHNT and CDR2 is YYREEE (reference sequence). The CDR3 has 13 residues. CDR3 in DNA: TGTGCCAGCAGTCTGCGGCAGGGAGCGGCCCTCCACTTT. It yields the protein CASSLRQGAALHF.

The J gene is TRBJ1-3, the V gene TRBV5-1; possibly TRBD1 for D (6 bases). This CDR3 region has 15 residues. From germline, CDR1 is SGHRS and CDR2 YFSETQ. Trimming cost V 0 bases and J 3 bases, with 10 bases left between them. This CDR3 is CASSLDGGGGNTIYF. CDR3 coding DNA: TGCGCCAGCAGCTTGGATGGGGGCGGTGGAAACACCATATATTTT.

Here the CDR3 reads CSSRGGWDEQFF. CDR3 DNA sequence: TGCAGTTCGAGGGGGGGCTGGGATGAGCAGTTCTTC. This chain connects TRBV29-1 to TRBJ2-1; possible D gene TRBD2, 7 bases. The CDR3 has 12 amino acids. Germline loops: CDR1 SQVTM, CDR2 ANQGSEA.

The gene calls are TRBV7-2 and TRBJ1-1; D possibly corresponds to TRBD1 (6 bases). Trimming took 6 bases from V and 4 from J, leaving 18 bases between them. In germline, CDR1 is SGHTA, CDR2 FQGNSA. There are 15 residues in the CDR3. The chain's CDR3 is CASSRPTGGATEAFF. For the CDR3, the DNA is TGTGCCAGCAGTCGACCGACTGGGGGGGCCACTGAAGCTTTCTTT.

This clone was picked up one time. Other DNA sequences within the sample encode an identical CDR3. The rearrangement links TRBV7-2 to TRBJ1-1; no clear D. Germline-derived CDR1 and CDR2 are SGHTA and FQGNSA. The CDR3 covers 13 residues. Trimming removed 1 base at V and 4 bases at J, with 7 bases between. The CDR3 sequence: CASSLGPSTEAFF. The CDR3 DNA reads TGTGCCAGCAGCTTAGGCCCAAGCACTGAAGCTTTCTTT.

The chain carries TRBV6-1 and TRBJ1-5, with D uncertain. Trimming pared 3 bases from V and 6 bases from J, leaving 12 bases between. CDR1 and CDR2 (germline): MNHNS, SASEGT. The CDR3 loop spans 14 amino acids. In nucleotides, the CDR3 is TGTGCCAGCAGTGAGGCCATGAAACGTCAGCCCCAGCATTTT. This gives the protein CASSEAMKRQPQHF.

The chain employs TRBV7-2 and TRBJ2-7, with unresolved D. The V end lost 1 base, the J end lost 2 bases, and 12 bases lay between the germline ends. This CDR3 spans 15 amino acids. Germline V CDR1 and CDR2: SGHTA, FQGNSA. The CDR3 DNA reads as TGTGCCAGCAGCTTAGATCGGGTGCCGACCTACGAGCAGTACTTC. Translation gives CASSLDRVPTYEQYF.

The chain couples TRBV12-5 to TRBJ2-1; D remains ambiguous. Trimming took off 4 bases at V and 3 bases at J, with 13 bases between the two ends. The CDR3 is 15 amino acids. Germline CDR1 reads LGHNT; CDR2 reads FRNRAP. CDR3 in amino acids: CASGSPRGGYNEQFF. The CDR3 DNA reads TGTGCTAGTGGTTCCCCCCGAGGCGGCTACAATGAGCAGTTCTTC. Looking up the rest from reference TRBV12-5 and TRBJ2-1 gives the full variable domain: DARVTQTPRHKVTEMGQEVTMRCQPILGHNTVFWYRQTMMQGLELLAYFRNRAPLDDSGMPKDRFSAEMPDATLATLKIQPSEPRDSAVYFCASGSPRGGYNEQFFGPGTRLTVL.

The chain recombines TRBV4-2 with TRBJ2-1; D is ambiguous. The germline V gene encodes CDR1 LGHNA and CDR2 YNFKEQ. CDR3 size: 14 residues. V was shortened by 1 base and J by 9 bases, with 13 bases between the two germline ends. The CDR3 nucleotides are TGTGCCAGCAGCCAAGTATCGAGTCTTGGTGAGCAGTTCTTC. It codes for CASSQVSSLGEQFF.

The V call is TRBV15, the J call TRBJ2-5; tentative D call: TRBD2 (6 bases). This CDR3 region has 15 residues. Germline CDR1 LNHNV, CDR2 YYDKDF (reference sequence). V was cut by 0 bases and J by 7 bases, with 15 bases left in between. This chain's CDR3 is CATSRDRAGLGTQYF. CDR3 sequence (DNA): TGTGCCACCAGCAGAGATAGAGCGGGTCTCGGGACCCAGTACTTC.

The genes are TRBV3-1 (or the pseudogene TRBV3-2) and TRBJ1-5; D unresolved. The CDR3 length is 16 residues. With 5 bases removed from V and 4 bases from J, the gap between germline ends came to 18 bases. Germline CDR1 and CDR2: LGHDT and YNNKEL (reference sequence). CDR3 residues: CASSSSSTGGNQPQHF. As DNA, the CDR3 is TGTGCCAGCAGCTCCTCCTCGACCGGTGGGAATCAGCCCCAGCATTTT.

This chain links TRBV28 with TRBJ2-1; a weak D match, TRBD2 (5 bases). Germline CDR1 is MDHEN and CDR2 is SYDVKM. Trimming pared 6 bases from V and 12 bases from J, leaving 18 bases between. This CDR3 has 13 amino acids. CDR3: CASSDQTRRGQFF. CDR3 nucleotide sequence: TGTGCCAGCAGCGACCAGACGCGACGGGGGCAGTTCTTC.

The V and J genes are TRBV28 and TRBJ1-2; 8 bases match TRBD1. Germline-derived CDR1 and CDR2 are MDHEN and SYDVKM. Trimming at V came to 6 bases and at J to 4 bases, leaving 10 bases not matched to a gene. This CDR3 is 15 amino acids long. CDR3 sequence (DNA): TGTGCCAGCAGCCTCCCCCAAACAGGGGGCTATGGCTACACCTTC. Its translation: CASSLPQTGGYGYTF.

This chain links TRBV7-8 with TRBJ2-7; 8 nucleotides agree with TRBD2. CDR1 and CDR2 from the germline V gene are SGHVS and FQNEAQ. After removal of 1 base from V and 4 bases from J, the junction contained 6 bases not matched to a gene. The CDR3 totals 15 residues. DNA of the CDR3: TGTGCCAGCAGCTTAGTTCGGGAGGGCCGGTACGAGCAGTACTTC. Its translation is CASSLVREGRYEQYF.

The rearrangement joins TRBV6-1 to TRBJ1-1, with D possibly matching TRBD1 (6 bases). The CDR3 loop spans 20 amino acids. V was cut by 1 base and J by 1 base, with 25 bases left in between. The germline V gene encodes CDR1 MNHNS and CDR2 SASEGT. This chain's CDR3 is CASSEDGRSGGWGRNTEAFF. CDR3 nucleotide sequence: TGTGCCAGCAGTGAAGACGGAAGAAGCGGGGGATGGGGGCGGAACACTGAAGCTTTCTTT.

This clone is a singleton in its sample. The CDR3 coding sequence is TGTGCCAGCAGCCTTATTGTGGGGGAGACCCAGTACTTC. Amino acid sequence: CASSLIVGETQYF. The chain recombines TRBV12-3 or TRBV12-4 with TRBJ2-5; D gene uncertain. This CDR3 is 13 amino acids long. Trimming took off 6 bases at V and 5 bases at J, with 13 bases between the two ends.

CDR3 bases: TGTGCCAGCAGCAAAGGGGGCGGGGCGGCCTACAATGAGCAGTTCTTC. Its protein is CASSKGGGAAYNEQFF. The chain joins TRBV9 to TRBJ2-1, with D tentatively TRBD1 (7 bases). Between the trimmed V and J ends, which lost 4 bases and 2 bases, there was a span of 16 bases. The CDR3 is made up of 16 amino acids. CDR1 is SGDLS, CDR2 YYNGEE, per germline.

This CDR3 is CASSFWGSETQYF. DNA for the CDR3: TGTGCCAGCAGCTTTTGGGGGTCGGAGACCCAGTACTTC. The chain links TRBV7-9 to TRBJ2-5, with D perhaps TRBD1 or TRBD2 (5 bases each). This CDR3 has 13 amino acids. Germline V gives CDR1 SEHNR, CDR2 FQNEAQ (reference sequence). V lost 3 bases and J 5 bases, leaving 10 bases between the germline ends.

The genes are TRBV5-4 and TRBJ1-2; D gene unclear. This CDR3 is 15 amino acids long. From germline, CDR1 is SGHNT and CDR2 YYREEE (reference sequence). Trimming removed 4 bases at V and 6 bases at J, with 19 bases between. The CDR3 coding sequence is TGTGCCAGCAGCCCACCTAGTGGGCAGCAGAATGGCTACACCTTC. This translates into CASSPPSGQQNGYTF.

The chain recombines TRBV5-4 with TRBJ1-1; no reliable D call. The CDR3 contains 12 residues. Trimming removed 1 base from V and 4 bases from J, with 5 bases in between. CDR1 is SGHNT and CDR2 is YYREEE in the germline V gene (reference sequence). CDR3 DNA sequence: TGTGCCAGCAGCTTGCCCTCCACTGAAGCTTTCTTT. Protein: CASSLPSTEAFF.

The rearrangement links TRBV5-4 to TRBJ2-1, with D tentatively TRBD1 or TRBD2 (5 bases each). Germline CDR1 reads SGHNT; CDR2 reads YYREEE (reference sequence). The CDR3 is made up of 14 amino acids. V was clipped by 3 bases and J by 5 bases, with 12 bases between them. The CDR3 loop is CASSSGRRDNEQFF. The CDR3 bases are TGTGCCAGCAGCTCGGGGCGCCGCGACAATGAGCAGTTCTTC.